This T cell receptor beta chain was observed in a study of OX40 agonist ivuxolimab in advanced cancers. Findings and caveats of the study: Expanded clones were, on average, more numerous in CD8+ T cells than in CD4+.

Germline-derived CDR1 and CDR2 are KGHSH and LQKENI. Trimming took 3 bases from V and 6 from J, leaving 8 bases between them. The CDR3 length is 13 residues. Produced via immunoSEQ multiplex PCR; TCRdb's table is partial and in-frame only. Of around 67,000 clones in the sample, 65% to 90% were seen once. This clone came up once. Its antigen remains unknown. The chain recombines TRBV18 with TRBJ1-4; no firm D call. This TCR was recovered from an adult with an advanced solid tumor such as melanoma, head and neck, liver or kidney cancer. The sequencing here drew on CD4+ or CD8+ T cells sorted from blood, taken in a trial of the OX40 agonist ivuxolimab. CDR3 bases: TGTGCCAGCTCACCCGCTGGTGATGAAAAACTGTTTTTT. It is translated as CASSPAGDEKLFF.